The 16 T cell receptor beta chains below all came from one sample that was sequenced in a study of T cells after posttransplantation cyclophosphamide. Assay: immunoSEQ multiplex PCR; the TCRdb copy retains only in-frame clones and omits some. There are some 6,700 clones in the sample; roughly 77% occur only once, and 20% to 25% lies in the top ten. Busulfan-fludarabine conditioning, marrow transplant, and cyclophosphamide on days +3 and +4 were administered. The specimen was PBMCs, collected after allogeneic stem cell transplant with posttransplant cyclophosphamide. Receptors originate from a female patient in her fifties who received an allogeneic stem cell transplant from a related donor, was CMV-positive, and had no GVHD. Some of the T cells might come from the graft donor.

V usage is TRBV27 and J usage is TRBJ2-7; the D is unclear. Trimming removed 9 bases at V and 2 bases at J, with 17 bases between. This CDR3 region has 14 residues. Germline CDR1 reads MNHEY; CDR2 reads SMNVEV (reference sequence). CDR3 in DNA: TGTGCCAGGATAGACAATCCTACGCCCTACGAGCAGTACTTC. It is translated as CARIDNPTPYEQYF.

The CDR3 loop reads CASSVAGTGNTGELFF. CDR3 DNA sequence: TGTGCCAGCAGCGTAGCTGGGACAGGGAACACCGGGGAGCTGTTTTTT. V usage is TRBV9 and J usage is TRBJ2-2, with TRBD1 identical over 8 bases. Germline CDR1 SGDLS, CDR2 YYNGEE. V lost 0 bases and J lost 1; bases outside the gene matches: 2. The CDR3 runs to 16 residues.

The rearrangement links TRBV9 to TRBJ1-2; TRBD1 might be the D (5 bases). The V and J ends lost 5 bases and 7 bases respectively, with 9 bases between them. CDR1 is SGDLS, CDR2 YYNGEE, per germline. CDR3 length: 11 residues. The CDR3 sequence is CASSRGPGYTF. CDR3 nucleotide sequence: TGTGCCAGCAGTAGGGGTCCTGGCTACACCTTC.

The chain recombines TRBV11-3 with TRBJ2-1, with D uncertain. Trimming stripped 5 bases from V and 6 bases from J, with 8 bases between. Germline CDR1 reads SGHNT; CDR2 reads YENEEA. The CDR3 loop spans 12 amino acids. The CDR3 bases are TGTGCCAGCAGCGTAAACAGCAATGAGCAGTTCTTC. This translates into CASSVNSNEQFF.

The table lists this clone with a count of one. The chain recombines TRBV7-2 with TRBJ2-3, with 12 bases lining up with TRBD2. Trimming at V came to 5 bases and at J to 3 bases, leaving 0 bases not matched to a gene. This CDR3 spans 14 amino acids. The germline V gene has CDR1 SGHTA and CDR2 FQGNSA. The CDR3 spells CASSGTSGTDTQYF. CDR3 bases: TGTGCCAGCAGCGGGACTAGCGGGACAGATACGCAGTATTTT. Filled out from reference TRBV7-2 and TRBJ2-3, the complete variable domain reads GAGVSQSPSNKVTEKGKDVELRCDPISGHTALYWYRQSLGQGLEFLIYFQGNSAPDKSGLPSDRFSAERTGGSVSTLTIQRTQQEDSAVYLCASSGTSGTDTQYFGPGTRLTVL.

The chain links TRBV6-5 to TRBJ2-5; a weak D match, TRBD2 (6 bases). Germline CDR1 reads MNHEY; CDR2 reads SVGAGI. The V end lost 5 bases, the J end lost 4 bases, and 17 bases lay between the germline ends. The CDR3 has 15 residues. CDR3: CASSGFILGGETQYF. CDR3 sequence (DNA): TGTGCCAGCAGTGGCTTTATCCTGGGGGGAGAGACCCAGTACTTC.

The chain recombines TRBV7-2 with TRBJ2-5; tentative D call: TRBD1 (6 bases). V was shortened by 2 bases and J by 2 bases, with 9 bases between the two germline ends. Germline V CDR1 and CDR2: SGHTA, FQGNSA. The CDR3 contains 14 residues. CDR3 residues: CASSLTRGQETQYF. The CDR3 region has the DNA TGTGCCAGCAGCTTAACCAGGGGTCAAGAGACCCAGTACTTC. Based on the CDR3 plus reference TRBV7-2 and TRBJ2-5, the full variable domain is GAGVSQSPSNKVTEKGKDVELRCDPISGHTALYWYRQSLGQGLEFLIYFQGNSAPDKSGLPSDRFSAERTGGSVSTLTIQRTQQEDSAVYLCASSLTRGQETQYFGPGTRLLVL.

The chain combines TRBV27 with TRBJ2-5, with a weak D call TRBD1 (6 bases). The J call is in doubt because the DNA end fits TRBJ2-7 better. Germline-derived CDR1 and CDR2 are MNHEY and SMNVEV (reference sequence). CDR3 length: 15 amino acids. The CDR3 sequence: CASSTPSGGHYEQYF. The CDR3 region has the DNA TGTGCCAGCAGCACACCCTCTGGGGGACACTACGAGCAGTACTTC.

The chain uses TRBV9 and TRBJ2-5; TRBD1 might be the D (5 bases). The V gene's germline CDR1 is SGDLS and CDR2 YYNGEE. There are 13 residues in the CDR3. Trimming removed 0 bases at V and 2 bases at J, with 5 bases between. The CDR3 reads CASSVEGQETQYF. In nucleotides, the CDR3 is TGTGCCAGCAGCGTAGAGGGGCAAGAGACCCAGTACTTC.

The chain joins TRBV5-1 to TRBJ2-5; 12 bases are a match to TRBD2. The tail of the sequence fits TRBJ2-7 better, so the J call may be wrong. The germline gives CDR1 SGHRS, CDR2 YFSETQ. The CDR3 has 15 amino acids. Here the CDR3 reads CASTDLAGGGYEQYF. The CDR3 region has the DNA TGCGCCAGCACCGATCTAGCGGGGGGGGGATACGAGCAGTACTTC.

The V call is TRBV9, the J call TRBJ2-2; D remains unclear. This CDR3 is 15 amino acids long. Germline values: CDR1 SGDLS, CDR2 YYNGEE. Trimming left V 0 bases short and J 4 bases short, with 10 bases between. The DNA of the CDR3 is TGTGCCAGCAGCGTAGATCCCACAGCCACCGGGGAGCTGTTTTTT. Its translation is CASSVDPTATGELFF.

The chain uses TRBV11-2 and TRBJ2-5; unclear D gene. This CDR3 is built from 12 residues. CDR1 SGHAT and CDR2 FQNNGV come from the germline V gene. The V end lost 2 bases, the J end lost 4 bases, and 5 bases lay between the germline ends. CDR3 residues: CASSLYRETQYF. Written as DNA, the CDR3 is TGTGCCAGCAGCTTATATCGAGAGACCCAGTACTTC. Full variable domain (missing parts from reference TRBV11-2 and TRBJ2-5): EAGVAQSPRYKIIEKRQSVAFWCNPISGHATLYWYQQILGQGPKLLIQFQNNGVVDDSQLPKDRFSAERLKGVDSTLKIQPAKLEDSAVYLCASSLYRETQYFGPGTRLLVL.

This clone has only a few counts. The chain combines TRBV19 with TRBJ2-7; 7 nucleotides match TRBD1. J was trimmed by 2 bases and V by 5 bases; bases with no gene match: 6. This CDR3 contains 14 residues. Germline CDR1 and CDR2: LNHDA and SQIVND (reference sequence). The CDR3 DNA sequence: TGTGCCAGTAGTGCCTCCGGGACAGCCTACGAGCAGTACTTC. This translates into CASSASGTAYEQYF.

This clone was detected once. V and J are TRBV19 and TRBJ1-2; a weak D match, TRBD1 (6 bases). The V and J ends lost 7 bases and 5 bases respectively, with 11 bases between them. Germline values: CDR1 LNHDA, CDR2 SQIVND (reference sequence). This CDR3 spans 12 amino acids. CDR3 region: CASNGQYYGYTF. The CDR3 nucleotides are TGTGCCAGTAATGGACAGTATTATGGCTACACCTTC.

J is TRBJ2-1 and V is TRBV11-3; TRBD2 agrees at 11 bases. V shed 4 bases, J shed 5 bases, and the junction held 1 base outside the gene matches. CDR1 is SGHNT, CDR2 YENEEA, per germline. The CDR3 runs to 14 residues. The CDR3 region has the DNA TGTGCCAGCAGCTCACTAGCGGGGGACAATGAGCAGTTCTTC. Translation gives CASSSLAGDNEQFF. The complete variable domain, with remaining parts taken from reference TRBV11-3 and TRBJ2-1, reads EAGVVQSPRYKIIEKKQPVAFWCNPISGHNTLYWYLQNLGQGPELLIRYENEEAVDDSQLPKDRFSAERLKGVDSTLKIQPAELGDSAVYLCASSSLAGDNEQFFGPGTRLTVL.

This clone was seen more than once but under ten times. The chain is built from TRBV6-1 and TRBJ2-3; a possible D gene is TRBD1 (6 bases). The CDR3 loop spans 14 amino acids. CDR1 and CDR2 (germline): MNHNS, SASEGT. Between the trimmed V and J ends, which lost 6 bases and 2 bases, there was a span of 12 bases. CDR3 nucleotides: TGTGCCAGCAGCAGACAGGTGAACACAGATACGCAGTATTTT. It yields the protein CASSRQVNTDTQYF.